This T cell receptor (beta chain) was documented in a study of a mutant IDH1 vaccine in newly diagnosed glioma. Study background: Patients got their first vaccination 4-6 weeks after radiotherapy alone, or with temozolomide cycles.

Assay used: immunoSEQ multiplex PCR; TCRdb lists only in-frame clones, some missing. The sample lists 60,000 to 85,000 clones, approximately 85% occurring once. The CDR3 contains 14 residues. Trimming pared 5 bases from V and 8 bases from J, leaving 18 bases between. The V gene's germline CDR1 is LNHDA and CDR2 SQIVND (reference sequence). This clone was detected a few times. Antigen: not known. Sample time point: week 23, last vaccination. The investigators gave 300 ug of mutant IDH1 20-mer peptide in each vaccine dose, together with topical imiquimod. The chain employs TRBV19 and TRBJ1-2; maybe TRBD1 (5 bases). The source of this sequence is a woman aged 45-65 years with glioma. The specimen was PBMCs, collected from a glioma patient whose treatment included an IDH1 peptide vaccine. This chain's CDR3 is CASSSGEGSNGYTF. CDR3 sequence (DNA): TGTGCCAGTAGTTCGGGTGAGGGGTCGAACGGCTACACCTTC.